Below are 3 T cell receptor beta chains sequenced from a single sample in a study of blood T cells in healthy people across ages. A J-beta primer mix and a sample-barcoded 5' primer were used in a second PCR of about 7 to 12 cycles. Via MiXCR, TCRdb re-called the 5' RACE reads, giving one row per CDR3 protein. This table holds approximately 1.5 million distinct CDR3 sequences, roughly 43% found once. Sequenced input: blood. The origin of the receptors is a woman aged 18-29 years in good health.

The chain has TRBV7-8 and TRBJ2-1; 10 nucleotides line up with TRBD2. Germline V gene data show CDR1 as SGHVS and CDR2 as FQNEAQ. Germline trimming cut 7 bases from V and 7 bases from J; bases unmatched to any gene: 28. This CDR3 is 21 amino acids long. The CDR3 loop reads CASIRKVVGQTGLAPINEQFF. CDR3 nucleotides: TGTGCCAGCATAAGAAAGGTGGTAGGACAGACGGGACTAGCGCCGATAAATGAGCAGTTCTTC.

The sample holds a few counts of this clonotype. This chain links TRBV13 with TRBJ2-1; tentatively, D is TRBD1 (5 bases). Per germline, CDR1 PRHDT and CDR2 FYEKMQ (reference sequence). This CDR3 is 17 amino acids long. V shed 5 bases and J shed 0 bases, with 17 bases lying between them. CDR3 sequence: CASSILGDFSSYNEQFF. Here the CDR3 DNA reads TGTGCCAGCAGCATCTTAGGGGATTTTAGCTCCTACAATGAGCAGTTCTTC.

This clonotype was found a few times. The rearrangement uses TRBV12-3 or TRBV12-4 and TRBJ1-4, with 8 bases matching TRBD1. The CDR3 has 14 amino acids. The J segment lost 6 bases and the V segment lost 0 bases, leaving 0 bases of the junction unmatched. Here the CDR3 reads CASSLATGDEKLFF. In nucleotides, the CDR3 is TGTGCCAGCAGTTTAGCGACAGGGGATGAAAAACTGTTTTTT.